The table lists the clone carrying this TCR beta chain with a few counts. Antigen: not known. CDR1 and CDR2 (germline): MNHEY, SVGEGT. With 3 bases removed from V and 4 bases from J, the gap between germline ends came to 9 bases. The CDR3 is made up of 13 amino acids. This specimen comes from a study of CD8 T cells in ankylosing spondylitis. Findings of the study overall: Disease-linked clones reportedly concentrated significantly in matched ankylosing spondylitis synovial fluid. In peripheral blood, disease-linked CD8+ clones occurred at relatively low frequencies. Characteristic of ankylosing spondylitis blood, it appeared, was a TCR beta motif comprising roughly eight highly homologous variants. Past research had described some motif variants in reactive arthritis synovial fluid and blood.

Molecular-barcoded quantitative 5'-RACE produced these TCR beta libraries. TCRdb processed the 5' RACE reads anew with MiXCR; each CDR3 protein has one entry. Seen here are about 800,000 distinct CDR3 sequences, about 12% observed once, and the top ten hold approximately 0.46%. The receptor was isolated from a male donor with ankylosing spondylitis. Sequencing was performed on blood, either unsorted or a sorted T cell fraction (not recorded which). J is TRBJ1-1 and V is TRBV6-2 or TRBV6-3; D gene ambiguous. CDR3 in amino acids: CASSYGRFTEAFF. In DNA form, the CDR3 reads TGTGCCAGCAGTTATGGCAGGTTCACTGAAGCTTTCTTT.